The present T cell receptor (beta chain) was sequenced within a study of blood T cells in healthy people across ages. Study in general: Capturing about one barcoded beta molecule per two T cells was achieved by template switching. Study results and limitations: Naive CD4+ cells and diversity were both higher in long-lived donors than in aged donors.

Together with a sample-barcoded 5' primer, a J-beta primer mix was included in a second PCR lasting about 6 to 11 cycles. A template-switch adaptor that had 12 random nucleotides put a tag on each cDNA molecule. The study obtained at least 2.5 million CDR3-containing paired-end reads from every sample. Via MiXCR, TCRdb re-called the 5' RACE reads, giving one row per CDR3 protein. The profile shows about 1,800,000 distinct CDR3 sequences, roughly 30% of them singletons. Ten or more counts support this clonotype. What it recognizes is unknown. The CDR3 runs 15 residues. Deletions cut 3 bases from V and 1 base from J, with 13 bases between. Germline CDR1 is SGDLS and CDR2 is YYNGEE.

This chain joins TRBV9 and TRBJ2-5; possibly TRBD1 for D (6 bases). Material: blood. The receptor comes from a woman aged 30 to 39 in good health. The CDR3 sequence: CASSASGQLQETQYF. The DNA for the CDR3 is TGTGCCAGCAGCGCATCCGGACAGCTCCAAGAGACCCAGTACTTC.